These 16 T cell receptor beta chains came from one sample sequenced in a study of shared clonotypes between healthy human individuals. Some clones are missing from TCRdb's copy, which holds only in-frame ones; the method was immunoSEQ multiplex PCR. The sample holds about 2.4 million clones; more than 80% are singletons and the top ten take over 0.12%. The sample comprised naive CD4+ T cells sorted from blood. Described subset: CD45RA+ positively selected. These receptors all come from a young man in good health.

V gene TRBV19 combines with J gene TRBJ1-2, with 9 nucleotides matching TRBD1. This CDR3 region has 13 residues. The germline V gene has CDR1 LNHDA and CDR2 SQIVND (reference sequence). J gave up 8 bases and V 6 bases, and 7 bases lay outside the gene matches. CDR3 in amino acids: CASSPGQGSGYTF. The CDR3 coding sequence is TGTGCCAGTAGCCCGGGACAGGGTTCCGGCTACACCTTC.

The CDR3 sequence is CASSLVSESSYEQYF. The CDR3 bases are TGCGCCAGCAGCTTGGTTTCAGAGAGCTCCTACGAGCAGTACTTC. V usage is TRBV5-1 and J usage is TRBJ2-7; D call uncertain. In germline, CDR1 is SGHRS, CDR2 YFSETQ. This CDR3 is 15 amino acids long. The V end was cut by 0 bases, the J end by 0 bases, with 10 bases between. The full variable domain, rest sourced from reference TRBV5-1 and TRBJ2-7, is KAGVTQTPRYLIKTRGQQVTLSCSPISGHRSVSWYQQTPGQGLQFLFEYFSETQRNKGNFPGRFSGRQFSNSRSEMNVSTLELGDSALYLCASSLVSESSYEQYFGPGTRLTVT.

The chain links TRBV7-3 to TRBJ2-4, with D hard to call. This CDR3 spans 15 amino acids. Germline lookup yields CDR1 SGHTA and CDR2 FQGTGA. The V end lost 4 bases, the J end lost 0 bases, and 10 bases lay between the germline ends. The CDR3 here is CASSSAQLAKNIQYF. CDR3 DNA: TGTGCCAGCAGCTCAGCCCAGTTAGCCAAAAACATTCAGTACTTC.

The V gene is TRBV7-9, the J gene TRBJ2-2; D ambiguous. Germline loops: CDR1 SEHNR, CDR2 FQNEAQ (reference sequence). This CDR3 spans 15 amino acids. V dropped 5 bases and J dropped 1 base, with 11 bases sitting between them. CDR3 sequence: CASSRLIGNTGELFF. CDR3 coding DNA: TGTGCCAGCAGCCGGCTGATCGGGAACACCGGGGAGCTGTTTTTT.

The rearrangement joins TRBV6-6 to TRBJ2-3; D may be TRBD1 or TRBD2 (5 bases each). The CDR3 spans 14 residues. The V end lost 9 bases, the J end lost 2 bases, and 15 bases lay between the germline ends. Germline CDR1 MNHNY, CDR2 SVGAGI (reference sequence). The CDR3 DNA reads as TGTGCCAGTCGACGGGGCCCATCCACAGATACGCAGTATTTT. It specifies CASRRGPSTDTQYF.

In the case of this clone: This specimen includes other DNA sequences encoding the same CDR3. The chain has TRBV5-4 and TRBJ1-1; maybe TRBD1 (6 bases). V gave up 0 bases and J gave up 0 bases, with 9 bases separating them. Germline V gives CDR1 SGHNT, CDR2 YYREEE (reference sequence). This CDR3 region has 15 residues. In nucleotides, the CDR3 is TGTGCCAGCAGCTTGGGAGGACAGATGAACACTGAAGCTTTCTTT. Protein sequence: CASSLGGQMNTEAFF.

Comments on this clone: Other DNA variants within this sample encode the same CDR3. The rearrangement joins TRBV4-3 to TRBJ2-3; the match to TRBD2 covers 7 bases. CDR1 LGHNA and CDR2 YSLEER come from the germline V gene. The CDR3 sequence is 15 residues long. The V and J ends lost 1 base and 0 bases, in that order; junction bases with no gene match: 1. The CDR3 nucleotides are TGCGCCAGCAGCCAAGGGGGAGGGAGCACAGATACGCAGTATTTT. Protein: CASSQGGGSTDTQYF.

The chain combines TRBV18 with TRBJ2-7; tentatively, D is TRBD2 (5 bases). Germline lookup yields CDR1 KGHSH and CDR2 LQKENI. The CDR3 consists of 13 residues. The V end lost 3 bases, the J end lost 3 bases, and 9 bases lay between the germline ends. The CDR3 spells CASSPVASYEQYF. For the CDR3, the DNA is TGTGCCAGCTCACCCGTAGCGAGCTACGAGCAGTACTTC. The full variable domain, completed using reference TRBV18 and TRBJ2-7, is NAGVMQNPRHLVRRRGQEARLRCSPMKGHSHVYWYRQLPEEGLKFMVYLQKENIIDESGMPKERFSAEFPKEGPSILRIQQVVRGDSAAYFCASSPVASYEQYFGPGTRLTVT.

The genes are TRBV30 and TRBJ2-7; 8 bases are shared with TRBD2. V shed 8 bases and J 3 bases; nucleotides not matched to a gene: 6. The CDR3 runs 12 residues. CDR1 and CDR2 (germline): GTSNPN, SVGIG (reference sequence). CDR3: CAGTGTSYEQYF. DNA of the CDR3: TGTGCCGGCACCGGGACTAGCTACGAGCAGTACTTC.

The genes are TRBV27 and TRBJ1-1; no firm D call. Trimming took 4 bases from V and 0 from J, leaving 12 bases between them. The CDR3 runs 15 residues. Germline-derived CDR1 and CDR2 are MNHEY and SMNVEV (reference sequence). The CDR3: CASSSYTLMNTEAFF. The DNA of the CDR3 is TGTGCCAGCAGTTCGTACACTCTCATGAACACTGAAGCTTTCTTT.

This clone was seen a few times. At the DNA level, this CDR3 is encoded by other sequences in the same sample as well. The V and J genes are TRBV30 and TRBJ1-2; 8 bases line up with TRBD1. The germline V gene encodes CDR1 GTSNPN and CDR2 SVGIG (reference sequence). Unmatched junction bases numbered 4, after V lost 5 bases and J lost 5 bases. This CDR3 is built from 12 residues. CDR3 in DNA: TGTGCCTGGGGACAGGGTAATTATGGCTACACCTTC. Protein product: CAWGQGNYGYTF.

The chain carries TRBV6-5 and TRBJ1-1; D is possibly TRBD1 (5 bases). The CDR3 spans 15 residues. The germline V and J ends were trimmed by 8 bases and 0 bases, with 16 bases remaining between them. CDR1 and CDR2 from the germline V gene are MNHEY and SVGAGI. The CDR3, as DNA: TGTGCCAGCCTACGGAGGGGACCCATGAACACTGAAGCTTTCTTT. It yields the protein CASLRRGPMNTEAFF.

This sequence joins TRBV30 and TRBJ1-6; 7 bases match TRBD1. CDR3 size: 17 residues. The trim removed 5 bases at V and 7 bases at J, leaving 17 bases unmatched. Germline V gene lookup returns CDR1 GTSNPN and CDR2 SVGIG (reference sequence). The DNA for the CDR3 is TGTGCCTGGGGATGGGGATGGATCGGGACAGAGAATTCACCCCTCCACTTT. This codes for CAWGWGWIGTENSPLHF.

This clone occurred once. The chain combines TRBV28 with TRBJ2-7; maybe TRBD1 (5 bases). CDR1 MDHEN and CDR2 SYDVKM come from the germline V gene. This CDR3 has 14 amino acids. V dropped 8 bases and J dropped 1 base, with 15 bases sitting between them. CDR3 region: CASLPRGGSYEQYF. The CDR3, as DNA: TGTGCCAGCTTACCAAGGGGCGGATCCTACGAGCAGTACTTC.

The chain couples TRBV6-5 to TRBJ1-2, with 7 bases that match TRBD1. V was pared by 6 bases and J by 4 bases, with 8 bases of the junction left unmatched. Germline V gene data show CDR1 as MNHEY and CDR2 as SVGAGI. The CDR3 contains 14 residues. The DNA for the CDR3 is TGTGCCAGCAGGACAGGGAGTCTCGGCTATGGCTACACCTTC. Translating gives CASRTGSLGYGYTF.

The chain uses TRBV6-5 and TRBJ2-5, with D perhaps TRBD1 (6 bases). The ends were cut back, 5 bases at V and 3 bases at J, with 10 bases in the middle. Germline values: CDR1 MNHEY, CDR2 SVGAGI. The CDR3 covers 13 residues. CDR3 nucleotides: TGTGCCAGCAGTGACTACAGGGAAGAGACCCAGTACTTC. Protein: CASSDYREETQYF.